This TCR beta chain derives from a study of blood T cell repertoires in COVID-19. Whole-study context: COVID-19 samples collected from the United States, Italy and Spain covered acute and convalescent phases.

This clone was counted a few times. In germline, CDR1 is SEHNR, CDR2 FQNEAQ (reference sequence). V lost 1 base and J lost 5, with 15 bases in between. The CDR3 is 17 amino acids. Original handling: For nucleated cells, counts were estimated from reference gene primer amplification. Data came from immunoSEQ multiplex PCR; TCRdb stores just in-frame clones and leaves some out. The V and J calls and clone size were taken over from that table, and D and trimming were inferred from the DNA. The table lists 150,000 or so clones, approximately 80% of them singletons, with 1.6% in the top ten. The sequencing input was peripheral blood. The chain employs TRBV7-9 and TRBJ1-6, with D possibly being TRBD1 (6 bases). The receptor was derived from a human donor in a cohort sampled during active COVID-19. CDR3: CASSLVFSGQDNSPLHF. The CDR3 bases are TGTGCCAGCAGCTTAGTTTTTTCGGGACAAGATAATTCACCCCTCCACTTT.